The clone carrying this TCR beta chain was recorded at least ten times. This specimen belongs to a study of identical twins. TCRdb called the 5' RACE reads again in MiXCR, with one record for every CDR3 protein. The profile shows 100,000 to 110,000 distinct CDR3 sequences, 5.5% to 7% of them singletons. Sequences were obtained from memory T cells sorted from blood. This sequence was found in a woman between 45 and 65 years old in good health.

CDR3 in amino acids: CASSPSGTVFTGELFF. In DNA, the CDR3 is TGTGCCAGCTCACCCTCCGGGACAGTTTTCACCGGGGAGCTGTTTTTT. This chain joins TRBV18 and TRBJ2-2; 7 bases map to TRBD1. With V trimmed by 3 bases and J by 4 bases, 8 bases remained unmatched. The germline gives CDR1 KGHSH, CDR2 LQKENI. This CDR3 has 16 residues.